This TCR beta chain was sequenced during a study of blood T cells in healthy people across ages. Primed by a sample-barcoded 5' primer and a J-beta primer mix, a second PCR proceeded for about 6 to 11 cycles. TCRdb re-called the 5' RACE reads with MiXCR, one entry per CDR3 protein. The data hold 450,000 to 650,000 distinct CDR3 sequences, with 24% observed a single time. V was trimmed by 1 base and J by 8 bases, leaving 24 bases between them. The CDR3 is 18 residues long. Germline CDR1 reads MGHRA; CDR2 reads YSYEKL. This sample also belongs to another study, concerning T cells of mothers and their children.

The J gene is TRBJ2-4, the V gene TRBV4-1; perhaps TRBD2 as D (6 bases). The clonotype comes from a boy younger than 18 in good health. The source material was blood. The CDR3 nucleotides read TGCGCCAGCAGCCAAGGCCGGGTAGGGCGGGGCGACTGGGACATTCAGTACTTC. Amino acids: CASSQGRVGRGDWDIQYF.